One sample yielded the 14 T cell receptor beta chains listed below, sequenced in a study of identical twins. Using its own MiXCR run on the 5' RACE reads, TCRdb lists one record per CDR3 protein. The repertoire has roughly 570,000 distinct CDR3 sequences, approximately 10% of them found once; the top ten carry 2.5% to 3.5%. These data are also associated with another study on yellow fever vaccine responses in identical twins.

Sequenced material: PBMCs. The source is a woman aged 18-29 years in good health.

On this clonotype itself: One end of the junction fails to match germline, which may point to a read error. V is TRBV7-7 and J is TRBJ2-1, with D perhaps matching TRBD2 (6 bases). CDR3 length equals 18 residues. Germline CDR1 is SSHAT and CDR2 is FNYEAQ (reference sequence). The CDR3 sequence is CASSLGSGSSGPHNEQFF. The CDR3 DNA is TGTGCTAGCAGCTTAGGTTCGGGATCCAGCGGGCCTCACAATGAGCAGTTCTTC.

This clonotype came up a few times. The rearrangement joins TRBV15 to TRBJ2-7; a possible D gene is TRBD1 (6 bases). The CDR3 contains 16 residues. V lost 0 bases and J 4 bases, leaving 16 bases between the germline ends. Germline V gives CDR1 LNHNV, CDR2 YYDKDF (reference sequence). The CDR3 here is CATSRDLPSGEYEQYF. In DNA form, the CDR3 reads TGTGCCACCAGCAGAGATCTACCTTCAGGGGAGTACGAGCAGTACTTC.

This clonotype was observed at least ten times. V is TRBV6-5 and J is TRBJ2-2; 13 bases agree with TRBD2. The V gene's germline CDR1 is MNHEY and CDR2 SVGAGI. Germline trimming cut 0 bases from V and 0 bases from J; bases unmatched to any gene: 4. There are 19 residues in the CDR3. The chain's CDR3 is CASSYSKGLAGSNTGELFF. The CDR3 DNA reads TGTGCCAGCAGTTACTCCAAGGGACTAGCGGGATCGAACACCGGGGAGCTGTTTTTT.

The chain employs TRBV12-3 or TRBV12-4 and TRBJ2-1; 9 nucleotides line up with TRBD2. V lost 2 bases, J lost 10 bases, and 9 bases stayed unmatched. CDR3 length: 15 residues. The CDR3 loop is CASSLMAGGRGEQFF. In nucleotides, the CDR3 is TGTGCCAGCAGTTTAATGGCGGGGGGGCGGGGAGAGCAGTTCTTC.

This clonotype was counted many times. The chain joins TRBV11-2 to TRBJ2-7; 16 nucleotides match TRBD2. Germline V CDR1 and CDR2: SGHAT, FQNNGV. The CDR3 spans 17 residues. V shed 5 bases, J shed 5 bases, and the junction held 9 bases outside the gene matches. In DNA, the CDR3 is TGTGCCAGCAGCCACGGGACTAGCGGGAGGGCCTTTCACGAGCAGTACTTC. This encodes CASSHGTSGRAFHEQYF.

The table lists this clonotype with a few counts. This rearrangement joins TRBV28 to TRBJ2-1, with 10 bases that match TRBD2. The J segment lost 2 bases and the V segment lost 3 bases, leaving 13 bases of the junction unmatched. CDR1 is MDHEN and CDR2 is SYDVKM in the germline V gene. The CDR3 sequence is 19 residues long. The CDR3 nucleotides are TGTGCCAGCAGTTTCCCCCTAGCGGGAGAAGAAGGGGCCTACAATGAGCAGTTCTTC. Translation gives CASSFPLAGEEGAYNEQFF.

There are many counts of this clonotype. This rearrangement joins TRBV5-5 to TRBJ2-2; a possible D gene is TRBD1 (6 bases). Germline loops: CDR1 SGHKS, CDR2 YYEKEE (reference sequence). The CDR3 extends over 14 amino acids. Trimming left V 1 base short and J 3 bases short, with 7 bases between. For the CDR3, the DNA is TGTGCCAGCAGCTTGTCAGGGGACACCGGGGAGCTGTTTTTT. This encodes CASSLSGDTGELFF.

This clonotype has a handful of counts. The V and J genes are TRBV28 and TRBJ1-5; D perhaps matches TRBD1 (5 bases). This CDR3 is 13 amino acids long. The V end was cut by 3 bases, the J end by 9 bases, with 12 bases between. The germline V gene encodes CDR1 MDHEN and CDR2 SYDVKM. The CDR3 reads CASSFSDRPPQHF. CDR3 bases: TGTGCCAGCAGTTTTTCCGACAGACCGCCCCAGCATTTT.

V usage is TRBV6-1 and J usage is TRBJ2-3; 7 bases line up with TRBD1. With 6 bases clipped from V and 0 bases from J, the junction kept 6 bases outside the gene matches. Germline V CDR1 and CDR2: MNHNS, SASEGT. CDR3 size: 15 residues. The CDR3 sequence: CASRTGQSSTDTQYF. DNA for the CDR3: TGTGCCAGCAGAACGGGACAGTCTAGCACAGATACGCAGTATTTT.

At least ten counts were recorded for this clonotype. A read error may produce the germline difference seen at one junction end. The V and J genes are TRBV3-1 and TRBJ2-7; D may be TRBD1 (5 bases). The CDR3 contains 14 residues. The V gene's germline CDR1 is LGHDT and CDR2 YNNKEL (reference sequence). The CDR3 here is CASSQGQGSYEQYF. In DNA, the CDR3 is TGCGCCAGCAGCCAGGGTCAGGGTTCCTACGAGCAGTACTTC.

This clonotype has ten or more counts. The chain uses TRBV10-2 and TRBJ2-1; D perhaps matches TRBD2 (6 bases). Trimming removed 3 bases from V and 8 bases from J, with 11 bases in between. In germline, CDR1 is WSHSY, CDR2 SAAADI. This CDR3 comprises 13 residues. The CDR3 region has the DNA TGCGCCAGCAGTGACGAACTAGCTGATGAGCAGTTCTTC. The encoded protein is CASSDELADEQFF.

The genes are TRBV7-2 and TRBJ2-7; 7 bases are a match to TRBD2. This CDR3 contains 16 residues. Germline CDR1 is SGHTA and CDR2 is FQGNSA. V lost 1 base and J lost 7; bases outside the gene matches: 13. The CDR3 DNA reads TGTGCCAGCAGCTTAGGGGGGGGTCGACTCCTACGAGAGCAGTACTTC. It encodes CASSLGGGRLLREQYF.

This clonotype has a count of ten or more. This chain links TRBV20-1 with TRBJ2-7; TRBD2 matches 8 bases. CDR3 size: 17 residues. The ends lost 1 base at V and 2 bases at J; junction bases unmatched: 13. Germline CDR1 DFQATT, CDR2 SNEGSKA (reference sequence). The CDR3, as DNA: TGCAGTGCTAGAGTCTATAAACTAGCGGTTCCTCCCTACGAGCAGTACTTC. Encoded protein: CSARVYKLAVPPYEQYF.

This CDR3 reads CASSLYGGRETQYF. The CDR3, as DNA: TGTGCCAGCAGTTTATACGGGGGCCGAGAGACCCAGTACTTC. The chain joins TRBV27 to TRBJ2-5, with D perhaps TRBD1 or TRBD2 (6 bases each). This CDR3 spans 14 amino acids. V gave up 1 base and J gave up 4 bases, with 10 bases separating them. Germline assignment: CDR1 MNHEY and CDR2 SMNVEV (reference sequence).